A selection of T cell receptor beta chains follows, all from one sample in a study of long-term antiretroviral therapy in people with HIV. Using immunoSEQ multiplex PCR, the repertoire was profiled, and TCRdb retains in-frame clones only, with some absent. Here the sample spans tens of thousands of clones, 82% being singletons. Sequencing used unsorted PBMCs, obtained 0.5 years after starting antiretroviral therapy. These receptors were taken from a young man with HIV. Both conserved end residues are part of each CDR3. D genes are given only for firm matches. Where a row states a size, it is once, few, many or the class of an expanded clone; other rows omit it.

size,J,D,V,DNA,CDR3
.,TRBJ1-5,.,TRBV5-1,TGCGCCAGCAGCTTGGAAGGGTTCAATCAGCCCCAGCATTTT,CASSLEGFNQPQHF
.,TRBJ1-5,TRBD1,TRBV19,TGTGCCAGTAACGGGGGACAGGGCGTTGGGCAGCCCCAGCATTTT,CASNGGQGVGQPQHF
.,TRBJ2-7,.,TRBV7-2,TGTGCCAGCAGCTTGAACATCGGCGAGCAGTACTTC,CASSLNIGEQYF
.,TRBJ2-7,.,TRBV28,TGTGCCAGCGTGGCAGGGCCATTCTACGAGCAGTACTTC,CASVAGPFYEQYF
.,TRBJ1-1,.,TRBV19,TGTGCCAGTAGTATCTCCGGGGGCAGGGCTGAAGCTTTCTTT,CASSISGGRAEAFF
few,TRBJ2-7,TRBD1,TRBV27,TGTGCCAGCAGTCCCGTCGCACAGGGGGGCGAGCAGTACTTC,CASSPVAQGGEQYF
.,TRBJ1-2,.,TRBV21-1,TGTGCCAGCCGACCAAGGACAGGGAACTATGGCTACACCTTC,CASRPRTGNYGYTF
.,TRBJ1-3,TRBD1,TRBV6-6,TGTGCCAGCAGTTACGGGACAGTGTCTGGAAACACCATATATTTT,CASSYGTVSGNTIYF
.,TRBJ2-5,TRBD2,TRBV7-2,TGTGCCAGCAGCCAGACTAGCGGGCCCCGGGAGACCCAGTACTTC,CASSQTSGPRETQYF
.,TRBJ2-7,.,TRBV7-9,TGTGCCAGCAGCTCGGCCAACCAGGGGCTACACGAGCAGTACTTC,CASSSANQGLHEQYF
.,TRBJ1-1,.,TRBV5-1,TGCGCCAGCAGCCTCGGGACGGCAGTCGTCTTTGCAGCTTTCTTT,CASSLGTAVVFAAFF
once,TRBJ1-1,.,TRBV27,TGTGCCAGCAGTCCGGCCGGTTGGCGCAATGAAGCTTTCTTT,CASSPAGWRNEAFF
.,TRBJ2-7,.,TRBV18,TGTGCCAGCTCACCCGACTTGGACGTCTACGAGCAGTACTTC,CASSPDLDVYEQYF
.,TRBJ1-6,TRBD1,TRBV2,TGTGCCAGCAGGGGGACAGGCAACCTCTATAATTCACCCCTCCACTTT,CASRGTGNLYNSPLHF
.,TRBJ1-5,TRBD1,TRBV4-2,TGTGCCAGCAGCCTCGGACAGGCTAATCAGCCCCAGCATTTT,CASSLGQANQPQHF
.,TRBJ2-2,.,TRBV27,TGTGCCAGCAGTTTGGAGGGACTGAACACCGGGGAGCTGTTTTTT,CASSLEGLNTGELFF
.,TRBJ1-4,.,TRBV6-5,TGTGCCAGCAGGGTTCAGGGTGCAACTAATGAAAAACTGTTTTTT,CASRVQGATNEKLFF
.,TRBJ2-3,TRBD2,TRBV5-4,TGTGCCAGCAGCTGGACTAGCGGATTTAGCACAGATACGCAGTATTTT,CASSWTSGFSTDTQYF
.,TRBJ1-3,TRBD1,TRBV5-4,TGTGCCAGCAGCTCCGGGGACAGGGGAAACACCATATATTTT,CASSSGDRGNTIYF
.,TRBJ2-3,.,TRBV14,TGTGCCAGCAGCCAAGGATCTGGCGGCGGGTTGGGCACAGATACGCAGTATTTT,CASSQGSGGGLGTDTQYF
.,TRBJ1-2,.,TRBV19,TGTGCCAGTAGTTTCGGGATGAAGGGAAATGGGGGCTACACCTTC,CASSFGMKGNGGYTF
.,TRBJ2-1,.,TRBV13,TGTGCCAGCAGCTTCTTGCGGAGGATATACAATGAGCAGTTCTTC,CASSFLRRIYNEQFF